The rows below give T cell receptor beta chains drawn from one sample of a study of T cells in Graves' hyperthyroidism and ophthalmopathy. TCRdb passed the multiplex PCR reads through MiXCR, listing each CDR3 protein once. Here the sample spans hundreds of thousands of distinct CDR3 sequences, under 15% being singletons. The specimen sequenced was blood. All receptors derive from a man aged 18 to 35 with Graves' ophthalmopathy. CDR3s include the opening cysteine and the closing phenylalanine or tryptophan. A D gene is named only where the DNA matches it firmly. Clone size is given for some rows only: seen once, a few or many times, or a class if the clone is expanded.

v_gene: TRBV11-2
d_gene: TRBD1
j_gene: TRBJ1-5
abundance: many
CDR3nt: TGTGCCAGCAGCCCAGGACAGGGGTGGGAGCCCCAGCATTTT
CDR3aa: CASSPGQGWEPQHF

v_gene: TRBV10-3
d_gene: .
j_gene: TRBJ2-2
abundance: .
CDR3nt: TGTGCCATCAGTGGTGTTTCGAACACCGGGGAGCTGTTTTTT
CDR3aa: CAISGVSNTGELFF

v_gene: TRBV28
d_gene: .
j_gene: TRBJ2-5
abundance: many
CDR3nt: TGTGCCAGCAGAAGCATGGGGGAGACCCAGTACTTC
CDR3aa: CASRSMGETQYF

v_gene: TRBV19
d_gene: TRBD2
j_gene: TRBJ2-7
abundance: many
CDR3nt: TGTGCCAGTAGTTTGACTAGCGGGAGAGCCTACGAGCAGTACTTC
CDR3aa: CASSLTSGRAYEQYF

v_gene: TRBV10-3
d_gene: .
j_gene: TRBJ2-1
abundance: many
CDR3nt: TGTGCCACCTCGGGGGGCCACAATGAGCAGTTCTTC
CDR3aa: CATSGGHNEQFF

v_gene: TRBV5-6
d_gene: .
j_gene: TRBJ1-2
abundance: many
CDR3nt: TGTGCCAGCAGCTTTCTAGACAGGCCGAGGTATGGCTACACCTTC
CDR3aa: CASSFLDRPRYGYTF

v_gene: TRBV5-6
d_gene: .
j_gene: TRBJ1-5
abundance: few
CDR3nt: TGTGCCAGCAGCTTGCTGGATAGGGAAGATCAGCCCCAGCATTTT
CDR3aa: CASSLLDREDQPQHF

v_gene: TRBV7-9
d_gene: .
j_gene: TRBJ1-2
abundance: many
CDR3nt: TGTGCCAGCAGCTCTGGGTACAGAGATTATGGCTACACCTTC
CDR3aa: CASSSGYRDYGYTF

v_gene: TRBV7-8
d_gene: .
j_gene: TRBJ2-3
abundance: many
CDR3nt: TGTGCCAGCAGCTTAGTGACAGCGGACACAGATACGCAGTATTTT
CDR3aa: CASSLVTADTDTQYF

v_gene: TRBV7-9
d_gene: TRBD1
j_gene: TRBJ1-5
abundance: many
CDR3nt: TGTGCCAGCAGCCTTGGGACAGGGGATCAGCCCCAGCATTTT
CDR3aa: CASSLGTGDQPQHF

v_gene: TRBV10-1
d_gene: .
j_gene: TRBJ1-4
abundance: many
CDR3nt: TGCGCCAGCAGTGAGTCTTCAGCTAATGAAAAACTGTTTTTT
CDR3aa: CASSESSANEKLFF

v_gene: TRBV7-2
d_gene: TRBD2
j_gene: TRBJ2-1
abundance: few
CDR3nt: TGTGCCAGCAGCTTGAGTCTAGCGGGGGGTCGGGAGCAGTTCTTC
CDR3aa: CASSLSLAGGREQFF

v_gene: TRBV18
d_gene: .
j_gene: TRBJ2-1
abundance: many
CDR3nt: TGTGCCAGCTCACCAGGCGTAAGGTTCTCCTACAATGAGCAGTTCTTC
CDR3aa: CASSPGVRFSYNEQFF

v_gene: TRBV14
d_gene: .
j_gene: TRBJ2-1
abundance: few
CDR3nt: TGTGCCAGCAGACGGACCGGCGATGAGCAGTTCTTC
CDR3aa: CASRRTGDEQFF

v_gene: TRBV5-1
d_gene: .
j_gene: TRBJ2-1
abundance: many
CDR3nt: TGCGCCAGCAGCTTGGTCGGGTTTTCTGGGGATGAGCAGTTCTTC
CDR3aa: CASSLVGFSGDEQFF

v_gene: TRBV14
d_gene: .
j_gene: TRBJ2-1
abundance: few
CDR3nt: TGTGCCAGCAGCCAAAACCAGCGCCATGAGCAGTTCTTC
CDR3aa: CASSQNQRHEQFF

v_gene: TRBV2
d_gene: .
j_gene: TRBJ2-5
abundance: many
CDR3nt: TGTGCCAGCAGTGTTCTCGGGAACAGGCAAGAGACCCAGTACTTC
CDR3aa: CASSVLGNRQETQYF

v_gene: TRBV2
d_gene: TRBD2
j_gene: TRBJ2-7
abundance: few
CDR3nt: TGTGCCAGCTTCGGAGCGGGAGGCTCTGGGGGTTCCTACGAGCAGTACTTC
CDR3aa: CASFGAGGSGGSYEQYF

v_gene: TRBV19
d_gene: .
j_gene: TRBJ2-3
abundance: .
CDR3nt: TGTGCCAGTAGTATCTTTCTGGACGCTCGGAGAGATACGCAGTATTTT
CDR3aa: CASSIFLDARRDTQYF

v_gene: TRBV5-1
d_gene: .
j_gene: TRBJ1-1
abundance: many
CDR3nt: TGTGCCAGCAGCTTAGATAGGGGGACTGAAGCTTTCTTT
CDR3aa: CASSLDRGTEAFF

v_gene: TRBV18
d_gene: TRBD1
j_gene: TRBJ1-4
abundance: few
CDR3nt: TGTGCCAGCTCTCGGGACAGCCGTAATGAAAAACTGTTTTTT
CDR3aa: CASSRDSRNEKLFF

v_gene: TRBV5-6
d_gene: .
j_gene: TRBJ2-2
abundance: .
CDR3nt: TGTGCCAGCAGCTTGCGAAAGTTACAAAACACCGGGGAGCTGTTTTTT
CDR3aa: CASSLRKLQNTGELFF

v_gene: TRBV2
d_gene: TRBD2
j_gene: TRBJ2-3
abundance: many
CDR3nt: TGTGCCAGCAGTCCCGGACTAGCGGGACGAGATACGCAGTATTTT
CDR3aa: CASSPGLAGRDTQYF

v_gene: TRBV7-2
d_gene: TRBD2
j_gene: TRBJ2-4
abundance: many
CDR3nt: TGTGCCAGCAGCGGGACTAGCGGGAGGGCGGGGAACATTCAGTACTTC
CDR3aa: CASSGTSGRAGNIQYF

v_gene: TRBV4-1
d_gene: TRBD1
j_gene: TRBJ1-4
abundance: many
CDR3nt: TGCGCCAGCAGCGCCGGGACAGGGAGGATGTTGGGGAATGAAAAACTGTTTTTT
CDR3aa: CASSAGTGRMLGNEKLFF

v_gene: TRBV9
d_gene: .
j_gene: TRBJ2-1
abundance: many
CDR3nt: TGTGCCAGCAGCGAGAATAAAAACAGCCCTTTGAGGAAGACCTACAATGAGCAGTTCTTC
CDR3aa: CASSENKNSPLRKTYNEQFF

v_gene: TRBV12-3/TRBV12-4
d_gene: TRBD1
j_gene: TRBJ1-2
abundance: many
CDR3nt: TGTGCCAGCAGGGGGGGGACAGGGCACAACTATGGCTACACCTTC
CDR3aa: CASRGGTGHNYGYTF